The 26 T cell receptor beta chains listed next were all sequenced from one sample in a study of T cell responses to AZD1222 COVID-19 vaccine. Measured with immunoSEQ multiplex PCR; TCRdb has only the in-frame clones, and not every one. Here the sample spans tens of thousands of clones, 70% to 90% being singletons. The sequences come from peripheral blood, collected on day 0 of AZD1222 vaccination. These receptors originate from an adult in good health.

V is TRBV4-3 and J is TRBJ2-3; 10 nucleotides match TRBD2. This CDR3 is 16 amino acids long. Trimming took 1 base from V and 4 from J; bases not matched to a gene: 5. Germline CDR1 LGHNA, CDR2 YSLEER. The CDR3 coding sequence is TGCGCCAGCAGCCAAGGGAGCGGGGGGGCAGCAGATACGCAGTATTTT. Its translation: CASSQGSGGAADTQYF.

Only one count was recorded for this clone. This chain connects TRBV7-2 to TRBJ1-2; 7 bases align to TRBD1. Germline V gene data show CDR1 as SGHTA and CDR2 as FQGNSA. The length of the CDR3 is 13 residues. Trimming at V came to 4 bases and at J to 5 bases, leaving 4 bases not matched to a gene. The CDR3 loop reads CASSSTGPYGYTF. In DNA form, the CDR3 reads TGTGCCAGCAGCTCGACAGGGCCTTATGGCTACACCTTC.

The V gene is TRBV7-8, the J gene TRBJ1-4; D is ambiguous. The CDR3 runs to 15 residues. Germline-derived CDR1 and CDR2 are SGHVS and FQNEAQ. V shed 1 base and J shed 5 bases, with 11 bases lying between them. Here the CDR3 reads CASSLVKGTNEKLFF. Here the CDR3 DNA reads TGTGCCAGCAGCTTAGTAAAGGGCACCAATGAAAAACTGTTTTTT.

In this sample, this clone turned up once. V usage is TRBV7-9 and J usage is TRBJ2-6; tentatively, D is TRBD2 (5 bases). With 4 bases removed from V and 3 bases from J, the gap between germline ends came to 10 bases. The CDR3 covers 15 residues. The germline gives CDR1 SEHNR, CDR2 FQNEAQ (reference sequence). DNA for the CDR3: TGTGCCAGCAGCTCGAGGGTCTTTGGGGCCAACGTCCTGACTTTC. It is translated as CASSSRVFGANVLTF.

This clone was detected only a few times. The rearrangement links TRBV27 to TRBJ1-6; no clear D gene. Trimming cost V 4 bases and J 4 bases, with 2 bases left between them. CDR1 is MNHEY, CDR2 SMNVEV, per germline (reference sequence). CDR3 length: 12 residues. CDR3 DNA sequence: TGTGCCAGCAGTTATTATAATTCACCCCTCCACTTT. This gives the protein CASSYYNSPLHF.

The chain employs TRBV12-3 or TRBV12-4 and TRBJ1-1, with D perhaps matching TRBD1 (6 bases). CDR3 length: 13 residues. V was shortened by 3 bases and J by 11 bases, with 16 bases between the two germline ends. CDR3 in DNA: TGTGCCAGCAGTTTGTGGGGGGCCGAACGGGCTTTCTTT. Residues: CASSLWGAERAFF.

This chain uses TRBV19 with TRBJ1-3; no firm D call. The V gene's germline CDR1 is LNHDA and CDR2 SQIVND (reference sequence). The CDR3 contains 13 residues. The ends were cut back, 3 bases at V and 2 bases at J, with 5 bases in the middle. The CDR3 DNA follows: TGTGCCAGTAGTATGCAGGCTGGAAACACCATATATTTT. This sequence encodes CASSMQAGNTIYF. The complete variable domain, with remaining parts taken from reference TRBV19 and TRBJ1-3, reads DGGITQSPKYLFRKEGQNVTLSCEQNLNHDAMYWYRQDPGQGLRLIYYSQIVNDFQKGDIAEGYSVSREKKESFPLTVTSAQKNPTAFYLCASSMQAGNTIYFGEGSWLTVV.

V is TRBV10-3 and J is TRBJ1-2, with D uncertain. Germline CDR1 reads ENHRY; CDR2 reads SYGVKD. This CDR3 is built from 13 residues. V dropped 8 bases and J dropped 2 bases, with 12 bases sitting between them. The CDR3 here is CAIRREENYGYTF. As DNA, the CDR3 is TGTGCCATCCGCCGGGAGGAGAACTATGGCTACACCTTC.

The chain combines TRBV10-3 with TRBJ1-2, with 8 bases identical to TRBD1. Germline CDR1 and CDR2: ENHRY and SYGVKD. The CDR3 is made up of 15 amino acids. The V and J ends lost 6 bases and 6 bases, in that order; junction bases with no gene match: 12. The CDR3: CAIRAGTGTNNGYTF. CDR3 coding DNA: TGTGCCATCAGGGCCGGGACAGGAACCAACAATGGCTACACCTTC.

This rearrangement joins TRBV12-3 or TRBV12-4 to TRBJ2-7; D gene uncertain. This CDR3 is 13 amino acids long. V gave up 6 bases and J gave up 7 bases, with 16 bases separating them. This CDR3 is CASSSGPSSEQYF. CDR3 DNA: TGTGCCAGCAGCTCCGGGCCCTCATCAGAGCAGTACTTC.

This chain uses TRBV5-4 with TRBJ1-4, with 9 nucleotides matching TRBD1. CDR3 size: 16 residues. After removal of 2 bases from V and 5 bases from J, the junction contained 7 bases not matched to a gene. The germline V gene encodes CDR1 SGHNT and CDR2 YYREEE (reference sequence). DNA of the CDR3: TGTGCCAGCAGCTTAGCCGGGACAGGGTACAATGAAAAACTGTTTTTT. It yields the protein CASSLAGTGYNEKLFF.

DNA for the CDR3: TGTGCCAGTAGTATAGGGGGACAGGGTCCCCGAGGTGAGCAGTTCTTC. Its translation is CASSIGGQGPRGEQFF. The V and J genes are TRBV19 and TRBJ2-1; 9 positions agree with TRBD1. The CDR3 is made up of 16 amino acids. Trimming cost V 1 base and J 9 bases; bases outside gene matches: 10. Germline V lookup: CDR1 LNHDA, CDR2 SQIVND (reference sequence).

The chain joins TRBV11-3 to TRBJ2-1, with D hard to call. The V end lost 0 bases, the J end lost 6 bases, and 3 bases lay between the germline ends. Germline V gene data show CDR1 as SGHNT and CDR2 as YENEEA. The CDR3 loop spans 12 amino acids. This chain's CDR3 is CASSLEGNEQFF. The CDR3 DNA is TGTGCCAGCAGCTTAGAGGGCAATGAGCAGTTCTTC.

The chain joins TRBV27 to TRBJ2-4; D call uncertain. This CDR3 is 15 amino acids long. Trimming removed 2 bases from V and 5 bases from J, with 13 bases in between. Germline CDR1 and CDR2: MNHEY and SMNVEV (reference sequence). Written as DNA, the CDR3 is TGTGCCAGCAGTTTAGGGCCAGCGAGGCAAAACATTCAGTACTTC. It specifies CASSLGPARQNIQYF.

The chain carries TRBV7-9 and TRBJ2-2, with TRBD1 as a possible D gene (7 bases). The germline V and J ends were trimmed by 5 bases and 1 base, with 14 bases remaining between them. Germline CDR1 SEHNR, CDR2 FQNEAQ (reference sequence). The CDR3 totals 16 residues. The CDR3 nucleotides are TGTGCCAGCAGCACGGGGGACAGAAAGAACACCGGGGAGCTGTTTTTT. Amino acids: CASSTGDRKNTGELFF.

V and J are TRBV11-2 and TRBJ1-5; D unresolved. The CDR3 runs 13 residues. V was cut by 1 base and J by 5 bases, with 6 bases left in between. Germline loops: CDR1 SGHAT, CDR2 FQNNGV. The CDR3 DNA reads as TGTGCCAGCAGCTTAGCTTCCTATCAGCCCCAGCATTTT. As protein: CASSLASYQPQHF.

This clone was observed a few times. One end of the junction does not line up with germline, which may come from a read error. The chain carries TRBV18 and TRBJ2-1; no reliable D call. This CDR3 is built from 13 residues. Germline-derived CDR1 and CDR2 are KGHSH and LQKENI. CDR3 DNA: TGTGCCAGCTCACCACCGAGCTACGATGAGCAGTTCTTC. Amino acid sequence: CASSPPSYDEQFF.

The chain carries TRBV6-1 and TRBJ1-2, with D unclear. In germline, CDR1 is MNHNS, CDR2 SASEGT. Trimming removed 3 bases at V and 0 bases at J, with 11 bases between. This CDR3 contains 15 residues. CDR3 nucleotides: TGTGCCAGCAGTGATCCCCCCAGACCTAACTATGGCTACACCTTC. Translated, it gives CASSDPPRPNYGYTF.

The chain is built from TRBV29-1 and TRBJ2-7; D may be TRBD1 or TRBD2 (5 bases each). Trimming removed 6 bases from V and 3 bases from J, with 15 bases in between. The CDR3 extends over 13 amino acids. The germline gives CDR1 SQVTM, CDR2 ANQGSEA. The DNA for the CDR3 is TGCAGCGTCGGTGGTGGGGGAAACTACGAGCAGTACTTC. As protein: CSVGGGGNYEQYF.

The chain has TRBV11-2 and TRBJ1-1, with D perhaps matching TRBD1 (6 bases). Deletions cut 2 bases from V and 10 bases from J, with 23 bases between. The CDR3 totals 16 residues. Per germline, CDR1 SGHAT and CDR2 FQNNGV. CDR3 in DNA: TGTGCCAGCAGCTTATTGCCTCGGGGGGCGTCGGACCCAGCTTTCTTT. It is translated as CASSLLPRGASDPAFF.

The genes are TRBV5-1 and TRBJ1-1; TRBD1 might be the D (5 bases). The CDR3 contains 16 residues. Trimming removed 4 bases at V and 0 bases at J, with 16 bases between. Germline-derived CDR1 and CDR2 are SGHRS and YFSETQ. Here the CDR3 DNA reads TGCGCCAGCAGCCCTGACTGGGGGACTATGAACACTGAAGCTTTCTTT. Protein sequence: CASSPDWGTMNTEAFF.

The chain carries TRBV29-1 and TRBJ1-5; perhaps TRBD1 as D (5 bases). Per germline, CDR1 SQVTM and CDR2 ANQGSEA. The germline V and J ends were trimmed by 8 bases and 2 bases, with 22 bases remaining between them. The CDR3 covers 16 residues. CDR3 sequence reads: CSSLGGGANGNQPQHF. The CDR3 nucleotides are TGCAGCTCCCTTGGGGGAGGGGCGAACGGCAATCAGCCCCAGCATTTT.

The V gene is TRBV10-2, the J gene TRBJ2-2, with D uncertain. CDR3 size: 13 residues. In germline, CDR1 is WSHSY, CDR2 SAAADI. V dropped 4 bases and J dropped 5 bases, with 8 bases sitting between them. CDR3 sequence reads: CASSVARTGELFF. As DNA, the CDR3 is TGCGCCAGCAGTGTCGCCAGGACCGGGGAGCTGTTTTTT.

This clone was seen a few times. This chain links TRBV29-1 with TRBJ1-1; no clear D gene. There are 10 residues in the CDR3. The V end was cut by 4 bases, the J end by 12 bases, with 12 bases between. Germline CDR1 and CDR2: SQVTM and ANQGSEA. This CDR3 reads CSVVRPPTFF. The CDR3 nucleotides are TGCAGCGTTGTGCGCCCTCCAACTTTCTTT.

As DNA, the CDR3 is TGTGCCAGCAGTTACGAATTTGAGAGCCTCTATGGCTACACCTTC. This translates into CASSYEFESLYGYTF. The chain recombines TRBV6-5 with TRBJ1-2; unclear D gene. This CDR3 spans 15 amino acids. Deletions cut 2 bases from V and 4 bases from J, with 14 bases between. Per the germline V gene, CDR1 is MNHEY and CDR2 is SVGAGI.

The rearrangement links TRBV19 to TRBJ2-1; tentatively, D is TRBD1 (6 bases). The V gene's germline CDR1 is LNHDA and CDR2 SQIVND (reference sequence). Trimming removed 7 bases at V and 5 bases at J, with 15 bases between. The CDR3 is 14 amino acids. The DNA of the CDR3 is TGTGCCAGTACCCCTACGGGGACAAACAATGAGCAGTTCTTC. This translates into CASTPTGTNNEQFF.